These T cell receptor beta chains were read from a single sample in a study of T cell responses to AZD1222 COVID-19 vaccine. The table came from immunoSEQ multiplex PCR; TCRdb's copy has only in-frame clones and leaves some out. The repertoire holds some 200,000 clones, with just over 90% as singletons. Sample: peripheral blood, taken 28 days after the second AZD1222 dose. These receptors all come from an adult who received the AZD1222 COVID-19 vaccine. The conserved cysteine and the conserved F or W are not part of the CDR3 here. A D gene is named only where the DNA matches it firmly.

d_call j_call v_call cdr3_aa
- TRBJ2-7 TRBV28 ASSLWTGSAEQY
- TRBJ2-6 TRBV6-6 ASSPREDSYSGANVLT
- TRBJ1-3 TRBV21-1 ASTPLIFADSGNTIY
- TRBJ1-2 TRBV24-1 ATSAAAANYGYT
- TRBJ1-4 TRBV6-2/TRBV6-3 ASSMVNHLSEKLF
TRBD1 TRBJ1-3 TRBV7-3 ASSLLGGQAPSGNTIY
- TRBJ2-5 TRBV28 ASSFGQGETQY
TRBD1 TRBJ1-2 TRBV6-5 ASEGTGSYGYT
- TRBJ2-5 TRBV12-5 ASGLVPLGLEETQY
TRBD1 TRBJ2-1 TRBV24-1 ATSDLGGQGVNEQF